These 30 T cell receptor beta chains came from one sample sequenced in a study of T cells in Graves' hyperthyroidism and ophthalmopathy (dated by TCRdb to 2018 to 2020). Libraries were prepared through multiplex PCR. This sample was sequenced with an Illumina HiSeq 2000. The TCR beta CDR3 regions were amplified from the RNA transcripts. The TCR CDR3 was subjected to a first round of RT-PCR using the HTBI primer set and the Qiagen OneStep RT-PCR kit. The raw public reads went through TCRdb reprocessing: fastp at Q25, MiXCR clone calling, in-frame beta chains kept. Each entry is one CDR3 protein sequence, shown with its most common DNA and genes. In this sample the table shows fewer than 750,000 distinct CDR3 sequences, roughly 14% of which occur a single time. The top ten clones comprise over 3.5% of the sample. Sequenced input: blood. The receptors stem from a woman between 35 and 50 years old with Graves' ophthalmopathy.

The CDR3 region is CASSQDLGTVYGYTF. CDR3 DNA: TGTGCCAGCAGCCAAGATCTTGGGACAGTCTATGGCTACACCTTC. The rearrangement uses TRBV3-1 and TRBJ1-2; TRBD1 matches at 7 bases. The CDR3 contains 15 residues. V shed 0 bases, J shed 4 bases, and the junction held 5 bases outside the gene matches. Germline V gene lookup returns CDR1 LGHDT and CDR2 YNNKEL (reference sequence).

This clonotype was recorded a few times. The chain has TRBV7-9 and TRBJ1-1; perhaps TRBD1 as D (6 bases). The V and J ends lost 4 bases and 6 bases respectively, with 15 bases between them. CDR1 and CDR2 (germline): SEHNR, FQNEAQ (reference sequence). CDR3 length equals 14 residues. The CDR3 region has the DNA TGTGCCAGCAGCTCCACAGGGTGCTATCCTGAAGCTTTCTTT. Its protein product is CASSSTGCYPEAFF. The whole variable domain, remainder taken from reference TRBV7-9 and TRBJ1-1, is DTGVSQNPRHKITKRGQNVTFRCDPISEHNRLYWYRQTLGQGPEFLTYFQNEAQLEKSRLLSDRFSAERPKGSFSTLEIQRTEQGDSAMYLCASSSTGCYPEAFFGQGTRLTVV.

Only a few counts were recorded for this clonotype. This chain links TRBV6-1 with TRBJ2-4; D unclear. The germline CDR1 and CDR2 sequences are MNHNS and SASEGT. The CDR3 sequence is 13 residues long. V lost 10 bases and J 0 bases, leaving 10 bases between the germline ends. CDR3 in DNA: TGTGCCACCCGCGGCGGAGCCAAAAACATTCAGTACTTC. The encoded protein is CATRGGAKNIQYF.

At least ten counts were recorded for this clonotype. The genes are TRBV27 and TRBJ1-1; TRBD1 matches 11 bases. The CDR3 loop spans 17 amino acids. V lost 5 bases and J lost 3; bases outside the gene matches: 11. The V gene's germline CDR1 is MNHEY and CDR2 SMNVEV (reference sequence). The CDR3 DNA is TGTGCCAGCAGTCGCTACCGGACAGGGGGCTTACACACTGAAGCTTTCTTT. This sequence encodes CASSRYRTGGLHTEAFF.

Many counts were recorded for this clonotype. The chain joins TRBV2 to TRBJ2-7; TRBD1 agrees at 7 bases. CDR1 is SNHLY, CDR2 FYNNEI, per germline. The CDR3 sequence is 13 residues long. The V segment lost 8 bases and the J segment 2 bases; nucleotides outside the gene matches: 6. This CDR3 is CASQQGITYEQYF. CDR3 nucleotide sequence: TGTGCCAGCCAACAGGGGATCACCTACGAGCAGTACTTC.

This clonotype showed up many times. The chain carries TRBV12-3 or TRBV12-4 and TRBJ1-1; D gene ambiguous. This CDR3 contains 13 residues. V was clipped by 2 bases and J by 11 bases, with 15 bases between them. The DNA for the CDR3 is TGTGCCAGCAGTTTACTCGGGAGTGAGGTGGCTTTCTTT. Amino acids: CASSLLGSEVAFF.

This chain joins TRBV6-2 or TRBV6-3 and TRBJ1-1; D uncertain. V was cut by 6 bases and J by 0 bases, with 14 bases left in between. Germline CDR1 MNHEY, CDR2 SVGEGT. CDR3 length: 15 amino acids. DNA for the CDR3: TGTGCCAGCAGGAAATTGGCAGGAGTGAACACTGAAGCTTTCTTT. It translates to CASRKLAGVNTEAFF.

This clonotype came up many times. The rearrangement joins TRBV30 to TRBJ2-5; 7 bases agree with TRBD2. The J segment lost 5 bases and the V segment lost 5 bases, leaving 8 bases of the junction unmatched. Germline CDR1 and CDR2: GTSNPN and SVGIG (reference sequence). This CDR3 contains 13 residues. This CDR3 reads CAWGQAGAETQYF. The CDR3 nucleotides read TGTGCCTGGGGCCAGGCGGGAGCGGAGACCCAGTACTTC.

This clonotype was counted at least ten times. The V and J genes are TRBV6-5 and TRBJ2-4; D unclear. CDR1 and CDR2 (germline): MNHEY, SVGAGI. This CDR3 has 14 amino acids. V lost 2 bases, J lost 6 bases, and 11 bases lay in between. CDR3 region: CASSYVDRRNIQYF. The CDR3 nucleotides read TGTGCCAGCAGTTACGTGGACCGACGAAACATTCAGTACTTC.

This clonotype was counted ten times or more. J is TRBJ1-1 and V is TRBV4-1; D perhaps matches TRBD1 (5 bases). V lost 0 bases and J 7 bases, leaving 15 bases between the germline ends. The germline CDR1 and CDR2 sequences are MGHRA and YSYEKL. The CDR3 consists of 15 residues. CDR3 sequence: CASSQDPRVGNEAFF. In nucleotides, the CDR3 is TGCGCCAGCAGCCAAGATCCCAGGGTGGGGAATGAAGCTTTCTTT.

V is TRBV29-1 and J is TRBJ2-2, with TRBD1 matching over 10 bases. The CDR3 has 14 residues. V was clipped by 4 bases and J by 5 bases; unmatched bases: 4. Germline V gene lookup returns CDR1 SQVTM and CDR2 ANQGSEA. The CDR3 region has the DNA TGCAGCGTTGCAGGACAGGGGGGGACCGGGGAGCTGTTTTTT. Amino acid sequence: CSVAGQGGTGELFF.

In this sample, this clonotype turned up many times. V gene TRBV15 combines with J gene TRBJ2-7; 7 bases map to TRBD1. Trimming removed 5 bases from V and 3 bases from J; junction bases left unmatched: 4. The CDR3 runs 13 residues. Germline-derived CDR1 and CDR2 are LNHNV and YYDKDF (reference sequence). Here the CDR3 DNA reads TGTGCCACCAGCCCGCGGACAGGCTACGAGCAGTACTTC. Encoded protein: CATSPRTGYEQYF.

This clonotype was observed many times. The gene calls are TRBV28 and TRBJ2-7; TRBD2 matches 12 bases. CDR3 length equals 15 residues. CDR1 and CDR2 (germline): MDHEN, SYDVKM. Germline trimming cut 3 bases from V and 4 bases from J; bases unmatched to any gene: 4. The CDR3 region has the DNA TGTGCCAGCAGTTTGCCTAGCGGGAGGGGATACGAGCAGTACTTC. Translation gives CASSLPSGRGYEQYF.

This clonotype was found many times. The chain couples TRBV7-2 to TRBJ2-2; no reliable D call. V dropped 0 bases and J dropped 3 bases, with 8 bases sitting between them. CDR3 length equals 15 residues. In germline, CDR1 is SGHTA, CDR2 FQGNSA. CDR3 loop: CASSLAAGYTGELFF. The DNA for the CDR3 is TGTGCCAGCAGCTTAGCGGCAGGCTACACCGGGGAGCTGTTTTTT.

Only a few counts were recorded for this clonotype. This sequence joins TRBV29-1 and TRBJ1-5; D call uncertain. Deletions cut 8 bases from V and 1 base from J, with 6 bases between. This CDR3 has 11 residues. CDR1 is SQVTM, CDR2 ANQGSEA, per germline. DNA for the CDR3: TGCAGCTCGGTGAGCAATCAGCCCCAGCATTTT. Translated: CSSVSNQPQHF.

The table lists this clonotype with a few counts. V gene TRBV19 combines with J gene TRBJ1-5; no definite D call. The CDR3 sequence is 14 residues long. Trimming pared 1 base from V and 3 bases from J, leaving 7 bases between. The V gene's germline CDR1 is LNHDA and CDR2 SQIVND (reference sequence). The CDR3 DNA sequence: TGTGCCAGTAGTATAGGGGGAAACAATCAGCCCCAGCATTTT. The encoded protein is CASSIGGNNQPQHF.

The chain combines TRBV29-1 with TRBJ1-1; weak D call: TRBD1 (5 bases). There are 11 residues in the CDR3. V shed 6 bases and J shed 4 bases, with 9 bases lying between them. Germline CDR1 is SQVTM and CDR2 is ANQGSEA. The CDR3 reads CSVGGGTEAFF. The CDR3, as DNA: TGCAGCGTGGGGGGAGGCACTGAAGCTTTCTTT.

The chain combines TRBV6-1 with TRBJ1-1; D not certain. The CDR3 sequence is 12 residues long. With 5 bases removed from V and 11 bases from J, the gap between germline ends came to 15 bases. Germline V gene data show CDR1 as MNHNS and CDR2 as SASEGT. The CDR3 DNA reads as TGTGCCAGCAGTACCTGGGAGCAGGAGGCTTTCTTT. Its translation: CASSTWEQEAFF.

This clonotype appeared many times. This rearrangement joins TRBV2 to TRBJ1-1; tentatively, D is TRBD1 (5 bases). This CDR3 has 15 residues. V was clipped by 1 base and J by 4 bases, with 13 bases between them. The germline V gene encodes CDR1 SNHLY and CDR2 FYNNEI. The CDR3 here is CASSEGEGFFTEAFF. CDR3 coding DNA: TGTGCCAGCAGTGAAGGGGAGGGGTTCTTCACTGAAGCTTTCTTT.

This clonotype was seen a handful of times. This chain joins TRBV11-1 and TRBJ1-2, with 7 bases fitting TRBD1. V shed 1 base, J shed 4 bases, and the junction held 9 bases outside the gene matches. This CDR3 spans 16 amino acids. CDR1 is SGHAT and CDR2 is FQDESV in the germline V gene (reference sequence). The CDR3 region has the DNA TGTGCCAGCAGCTTAGGGCGACAGGGCTCCTTCTATGGCTACACCTTC. Amino acid sequence: CASSLGRQGSFYGYTF. Drawing the rest from reference TRBV11-1 and TRBJ1-2, the complete variable domain is EAEVAQSPRYKITEKSQAVAFWCDPISGHATLYWYRQILGQGPELLVQFQDESVVDDSQLPKDRFSAERLKGVDSTLKIQPAELGDSAMYLCASSLGRQGSFYGYTFGSGTRLTVV.

This clonotype was detected ten times or more. This chain connects TRBV12-3 or TRBV12-4 to TRBJ2-5; D possibly corresponds to TRBD1 (5 bases). V was pared by 6 bases and J by 1 base, with 12 bases between. CDR3 length: 14 amino acids. Written as DNA, the CDR3 is TGTGCCAGCAGATTTGGTCAGGGCCAAGAGACCCAGTACTTC. It encodes CASRFGQGQETQYF.

This clonotype was counted many times. CDR3 nucleotides: TGTGCCAGCACCAAAAGCCCTCAGGGGGAGACCCAGTACTTC. Translated, it gives CASTKSPQGETQYF. This chain uses TRBV7-6 with TRBJ2-5, with D maybe TRBD1 (6 bases). Germline CDR1 reads SGHVS; CDR2 reads FNYEAQ. V was pared by 7 bases and J by 5 bases, with 17 bases between. CDR3 length equals 14 residues.

This clonotype was seen at least ten times. The chain uses TRBV4-1 and TRBJ2-7; possibly TRBD1 for D (6 bases). The CDR3 totals 14 residues. Germline assignment: CDR1 MGHRA and CDR2 YSYEKL. V was pared by 5 bases and J by 6 bases, with 17 bases between. CDR3 protein: CASSKYAGQPEQYF. The CDR3 DNA sequence: TGCGCCAGCAGCAAATACGCCGGACAGCCCGAGCAGTACTTC.

The V gene is TRBV12-3 or TRBV12-4, the J gene TRBJ1-2; D may be TRBD1 (5 bases). This CDR3 region has 11 residues. V was clipped by 3 bases and J by 9 bases, with 8 bases between them. CDR3 nucleotides: TGTGCCAGCAGTTTGGGGGTGCGCTACACCTTC. Residues: CASSLGVRYTF.

V usage is TRBV10-3 and J usage is TRBJ1-1; TRBD1 is a possible D gene (5 bases). Germline lookup yields CDR1 ENHRY and CDR2 SYGVKD. The CDR3 length is 13 residues. Trimming took off 4 bases at V and 5 bases at J, with 11 bases between the two ends. The DNA for the CDR3 is TGTGCCATCAGTGTCGGTGAGGGGACTGAAGCTTTCTTT. This codes for CAISVGEGTEAFF.

This clonotype was seen at least ten times. The gene calls are TRBV6-2 or TRBV6-3 and TRBJ2-4; D is undetermined. Germline loops: CDR1 MNHEY, CDR2 SVGEGT. This CDR3 region has 19 residues. V lost 10 bases to trimming and J lost 0 bases, with 28 bases between them. CDR3 sequence (DNA): TGTGCCACCTTCCTCAACCTCCGACTGGCTACCCTAGCCAAAAACATTCAGTACTTC. Translated: CATFLNLRLATLAKNIQYF.

The V gene is TRBV5-1, the J gene TRBJ2-2, with D uncertain. CDR3 length equals 14 residues. Trimming took 7 bases from V and 0 from J, leaving 10 bases between them. The germline gives CDR1 SGHRS, CDR2 YFSETQ. The DNA for the CDR3 is TGCGCCAGCTTCGACACAGCGAACACCGGGGAGCTGTTTTTT. It is translated as CASFDTANTGELFF.

This clonotype was picked up many times. The chain has TRBV12-3 or TRBV12-4 and TRBJ1-2; D is unclear. Trimming took 3 bases from V and 8 from J, leaving 13 bases between them. This CDR3 contains 13 residues. CDR3 sequence (DNA): TGTGCCAGCAGTTTGCCCGGGGAAGGCGGCTACACCTTC. Protein product: CASSLPGEGGYTF.

This clonotype was recorded at least ten times. This chain connects TRBV5-6 to TRBJ2-7; 10 bases match TRBD2. This CDR3 is built from 16 residues. V shed 2 bases, J shed 0 bases, and the junction held 5 bases outside the gene matches. Looked up from germline, CDR1 is SGHDT and CDR2 is YYEEEE. The CDR3 DNA reads as TGTGCCAGCAGCTTTCCCGCTAGCGGGGGCTCCTACGAGCAGTACTTC. Its protein is CASSFPASGGSYEQYF.

The chain uses TRBV29-1 and TRBJ2-5; weak D call: TRBD2 (5 bases). CDR3 length equals 14 residues. Trimming took off 4 bases at V and 5 bases at J, with 17 bases between the two ends. Germline V lookup: CDR1 SQVTM, CDR2 ANQGSEA. Here the CDR3 DNA reads TGCAGCGTTGCCCGCTTGAGGTCGGGGGAGACCCAGTACTTC. Protein product: CSVARLRSGETQYF.